These T cell receptor beta chains were read from a single sample in a study of identical twins. A single record per CDR3 protein comes from TCRdb applying MiXCR to the 5' RACE reads. The sample carries about 280,000 distinct CDR3 sequences, about 8% recorded once. These same records also appear under a second study, on yellow fever vaccine responses in identical twins.

The sample consisted of memory (CD45RO+) T cells sorted from blood. These receptors all stem from a woman aged 18-30 years in good health. Each CDR3 is given with its conserved first and last residue. The D gene is left open where the match is weak. Size is omitted from some rows. Given values are once, few, many or a class for expanded clones.

d_call	v_call	j_call	clone_size	cdr3_nt	cdr3_aa
-	TRBV3-1	TRBJ2-1	many	TGTGCCAGCAGACTAGGACTCTACAATGAGCAGTTCTTC	CASRLGLYNEQFF
-	TRBV20-1	TRBJ2-2	few	TGCAGTGCTAGAGAAGCTAGCGCTAACACCGGGGAGCTGTTTTTT	CSAREASANTGELFF
TRBD2	TRBV2	TRBJ2-1	-	TGTGCCAGCTTTAGACTTAGCGGGTCCAATGAGCAGTTCTTC	CASFRLSGSNEQFF
TRBD1	TRBV7-9	TRBJ1-1	many	TGTGCCAGCAGCCAAGACTGGGAGGGGGCTATATTCTTT	CASSQDWEGAIFF
-	TRBV25-1	TRBJ1-1	many	TGTGCCAGCAGTGAATGGGAGGGGAACACTGAAGCTTTCTTT	CASSEWEGNTEAFF
-	TRBV3-1	TRBJ1-5	-	TGTGCCAGCAGCCAGACTCCAACAGGGTCACACTATATGGCCCAGCATTTT	CASSQTPTGSHYMAQHF
-	TRBV5-1	TRBJ1-1	many	TGCGCCAGCAGCGGGTACCGGGACCTGGGAACTGAAGCTTTCTTT	CASSGYRDLGTEAFF
TRBD1	TRBV7-9	TRBJ1-4	few	TGTGCCAGCAGGGCCGACAGGGGCCAATCAACTAATGAAAAACTGTTTTTT	CASRADRGQSTNEKLFF
-	TRBV3-1	TRBJ1-2	few	TGTGCCAGCAGCCAACCCGCCAGTGGCTACACCTTC	CASSQPASGYTF
TRBD2	TRBV11-2	TRBJ2-1	-	TGTGCCAGCAGCTTGCTGATGACTAGCGGGAGGGCCGGCAATGAGCAGTTCTTC	CASSLLMTSGRAGNEQFF
-	TRBV2	TRBJ1-3	many	TGTGCCAGCAGTGTAGGACGCTTCGGAAACACCATATATTTT	CASSVGRFGNTIYF
TRBD1	TRBV20-1	TRBJ1-1	-	TGCAGTGCTGGACAGGGGAGGGACACTGAAGCTTTCTTT	CSAGQGRDTEAFF
-	TRBV20-1	TRBJ2-3	few	TGCAGTGCCGACCTAGGACGAGGCACAGATACGCAGTATTTT	CSADLGRGTDTQYF
-	TRBV25-1	TRBJ2-5	-	TGTGCCAGCAGTGTATCGAACCGAGAGTACTTC	CASSVSNREYF
TRBD1	TRBV20-1	TRBJ1-6	-	TGCAGTGCAACGGGACAGGGGAGCTCCTATAATTCACCCCTCCACTTT	CSATGQGSSYNSPLHF
-	TRBV20-1	TRBJ2-2	-	TGCAGTGCTAGGGCGCCGGGATCCTACACCGGGGAGCTGTTTTTT	CSARAPGSYTGELFF
TRBD1	TRBV7-9	TRBJ1-1	-	TGTGCCAGCAGCTTAGGGACAGGGGAGGTAGCTTTCTTT	CASSLGTGEVAFF
TRBD2	TRBV12-3/TRBV12-4	TRBJ2-1	-	TGTGCCAGCGTAAGGACTAGCGGGGTTAATGAGCAGTTCTTC	CASVRTSGVNEQFF
-	TRBV6-5	TRBJ1-2	-	TGTGCCAGCAGTTACCACAGGGTCTACTATGGCTACACCTTC	CASSYHRVYYGYTF
-	TRBV6-1	TRBJ2-5	-	TGTGCCAGCAGAACCAGAAGGGCGGGGAAAGAGACCCAGTACTTC	CASRTRRAGKETQYF
TRBD1	TRBV20-1	TRBJ1-6	many	TGCAGTGCTATGGACAGGGGTAATTCACCCCTCCACTTT	CSAMDRGNSPLHF
TRBD2	TRBV19	TRBJ2-1	-	TGTGCCAGTAGTCCCCCGACCGGACTAGGGGCTCACAATGAGCAGTTCTTC	CASSPPTGLGAHNEQFF
-	TRBV4-1	TRBJ1-2	many	TGCGCCAGCAGCCAAGAAGTGACAGTTAACTATGGCTACACCTTC	CASSQEVTVNYGYTF
TRBD2	TRBV7-9	TRBJ2-1	many	TGTGCCAGCAGCCCTGTAGCGGGAGCTTATGAGCAGTTCTTC	CASSPVAGAYEQFF
TRBD2	TRBV6-7	TRBJ2-7	-	TGTGCCAGCAGTTACTCGACGCGTGGCGGCGGGAGGTCCCACGAGCAGTACTTC	CASSYSTRGGGRSHEQYF
TRBD1	TRBV28	TRBJ1-2	-	TGTGCCAGCAGTTTATCCTCGACAGGGAACTATGGCTACACCTTC	CASSLSSTGNYGYTF
TRBD2	TRBV6-5	TRBJ2-7	-	TGTGCCAGCAGTTCCACTAGCGGAAGCTACGAGCAGTACTTC	CASSSTSGSYEQYF
TRBD1	TRBV24-1	TRBJ2-2	many	TGTGCCACCAGATCAGGGGGCTGGAGCACCGGGGAGCTGTTTTTT	CATRSGGWSTGELFF
-	TRBV24-1	TRBJ2-3	few	TGTGCCACCAGTGATTTTTGGCTTCGAGCTAGCACAGATACGCAGTATTTT	CATSDFWLRASTDTQYF
TRBD2	TRBV4-2	TRBJ2-5	-	TGTGCCAGCAGCCAAGGTCCCCTAGCGGGGTCAGAGACCCAGTACTTC	CASSQGPLAGSETQYF
-	TRBV4-2	TRBJ2-6	-	TGTGCCAGCAGCCGGGATATCAGGGGTATCTTCTCTGGGGCCAACGTCCTGACTTTC	CASSRDIRGIFSGANVLTF
TRBD2	TRBV4-2	TRBJ2-3	-	TGTGCCAGCAGTCAAGGGAGTGGCGGCGGGGGGGCATTTCGCACAGATACGCAGTATTTT	CASSQGSGGGGAFRTDTQYF
-	TRBV5-1	TRBJ2-2	many	TGCGCCAGCAGCTTGCCGGCGGGGACCGGGGAGCTGTTTTTT	CASSLPAGTGELFF
-	TRBV25-1	TRBJ1-3	many	TGTGCCAGCAGAGGGGCTGGAAACACCATATATTTT	CASRGAGNTIYF
TRBD1	TRBV18	TRBJ1-1	few	TGTGCCAGCTCACGGTCAGGGGGATATGACACTGAAGCTTTCTTT	CASSRSGGYDTEAFF
-	TRBV5-5	TRBJ2-7	-	TGTGCCAGCAGCTCTGGGCTCCCCTGCGAGCAGTACTTC	CASSSGLPCEQYF
TRBD1	TRBV11-2	TRBJ2-7	few	TGTGCCAGCAGCTCGTCGGGACAGCAAAAAACCAGCTCCTACGAGCAGTACTTC	CASSSSGQQKTSSYEQYF
TRBD1	TRBV12-3/TRBV12-4	TRBJ1-3	many	TGTGCCAGCAGTTACACAGGGGACGGAAACACCATATATTTT	CASSYTGDGNTIYF
TRBD2	TRBV4-1	TRBJ2-5	-	TGCGCCAGCAGCCTGGGGACTAGCGGGACACAAGAGACCCAGTACTTC	CASSLGTSGTQETQYF
-	TRBV3-1	TRBJ2-3	-	TGTGCCAGCAGCCAAGATTCTGGACCGACAGATACGCAGTATTTT	CASSQDSGPTDTQYF
TRBD2	TRBV6-1	TRBJ2-2	-	TGTGCCAGCAGTACCCAAAGCGGGGCCGGCACCGGGGAGCTGTTTTTT	CASSTQSGAGTGELFF
TRBD1	TRBV7-8	TRBJ1-5	few	TGTGCCAGCAGCTTAGTGCAGGGGGTCCATCAGCCCCAGCATTTT	CASSLVQGVHQPQHF
TRBD2	TRBV25-1	TRBJ2-1	-	TGTGCCAGCAGTAACGCTAGCGGGGGATACAATGAGCAGTTCTTC	CASSNASGGYNEQFF
-	TRBV6-5	TRBJ2-2	few	TGTGCCAGCAGTTACTCGATAGCTCTCAACACCGGGGAGCTGTTTTTT	CASSYSIALNTGELFF
TRBD1	TRBV12-3/TRBV12-4	TRBJ2-5	-	TGTGCCAGCAGTTTACGCAGGGGGCTTGGTGAGACCCAGTACTTC	CASSLRRGLGETQYF